The 26 T cell receptor beta chains below were found in one sample sequenced in a study of beta chain features in type 1 diabetes. Overall study findings and caveats: For Type 1 diabetes patients, all four CD4+ subsets carried TCRB CDR3s that were moderately but significantly shorter.

Reverse transcription of all isolated RNA meant that expressed TCRB transcripts were sequenced. The protocol was immunoSEQ multiplex PCR, while the TCRdb copy is restricted to in-frame clones and leaves out a portion. The sample lists over 150,000 clones, 7.5% to 9.5% occurring once. Their recognized antigens are unknown. The sequencing input was central memory CD4+ T cells from blood. These TCRs come from a woman aged 18-29 years with type 1 diabetes.

This clone was found a few times. V and J are TRBV4-3 and TRBJ2-7, with D possibly being TRBD2 (5 bases). V dropped 1 base and J dropped 3 bases, with 7 bases sitting between them. Germline assignment: CDR1 LGHNA and CDR2 YSLEER. The CDR3 extends over 13 amino acids. In DNA form, the CDR3 reads TGCGCCAGCAGCCAAGGCCGGGACTACGAGCAGTACTTC. It encodes CASSQGRDYEQYF.

This sequence joins TRBV29-1 and TRBJ2-5; TRBD2 matches 7 bases. Trimming removed 4 bases from V and 4 bases from J; junction bases left unmatched: 12. This CDR3 is 15 amino acids long. CDR1 SQVTM and CDR2 ANQGSEA come from the germline V gene. CDR3 in amino acids: CSVGASGVSRETQYF. The CDR3 DNA sequence: TGCAGCGTTGGGGCTAGCGGCGTAAGCAGAGAGACCCAGTACTTC. Looking up the rest from reference TRBV29-1 and TRBJ2-5 gives the full variable domain: SAVISQKPSRDICQRGTSLTIQCQVDSQVTMMFWYRQQPGQSLTLIATANQGSEATYESGFVIDKFPISRPNLTFSTLTVSNMSPEDSSIYLCSVGASGVSRETQYFGPGTRLLVL.

Concerning this clone: Other DNA sequences within the sample encode an identical CDR3. The chain combines TRBV5-4 with TRBJ2-3; D might be TRBD1 (5 bases). The CDR3 consists of 16 residues. The germline V and J ends were trimmed by 2 bases and 3 bases, with 16 bases remaining between them. Per the germline V gene, CDR1 is SGHNT and CDR2 is YYREEE (reference sequence). CDR3 protein: CASSFPSGRVTDTQYF. The CDR3 DNA follows: TGTGCCAGCAGCTTCCCGTCTGGCAGGGTTACAGATACGCAGTATTTT.

This clone was seen more than once but under ten times. The chain uses TRBV7-2 and TRBJ1-4; a weak D match, TRBD1 (6 bases). This CDR3 has 13 residues. Deletions cut 1 base from V and 8 bases from J, with 8 bases between. Germline V gene lookup returns CDR1 SGHTA and CDR2 FQGNSA. The CDR3 loop reads CASSLGQAEKLFF. The CDR3 nucleotides are TGTGCCAGCAGCTTAGGACAGGCCGAAAAACTGTTTTTT.

This clone has only a few counts. This chain links TRBV5-1 with TRBJ2-5; TRBD2 aligns across 8 bases. After removal of 4 bases from V and 0 bases from J, the junction contained 5 bases not matched to a gene. CDR1 is SGHRS, CDR2 YFSETQ, per germline. The CDR3 length is 15 residues. In DNA form, the CDR3 reads TGCGCCAGCAGCGAACCAGCGGGAGACCAAGAGACCCAGTACTTC. Translation gives CASSEPAGDQETQYF.

The chain recombines TRBV2 with TRBJ2-5; 9 bases match TRBD1. Trimming took 6 bases from V and 5 from J; bases not matched to a gene: 7. The CDR3 spans 14 residues. Germline loops: CDR1 SNHLY, CDR2 FYNNEI. The CDR3 DNA reads TGTGCCAGCAGCCGGGACAGGGTTGTGGAGACCCAGTACTTC. Amino acid sequence: CASSRDRVVETQYF. Variable domain in full (rest from reference TRBV2 and TRBJ2-5): EPEVTQTPSHQVTQMGQEVILRCVPISNHLYFYWYRQILGQKVEFLVSFYNNEISEKSEIFDDQFSVERPDGSNFTLKIRSTKLEDSAMYFCASSRDRVVETQYFGPGTRLLVL.

This clone was detected only a few times. This chain connects TRBV11-2 to TRBJ1-1, with D possibly TRBD1 on 5 matching bases. Trimming left V 9 bases short and J 5 bases short, with 19 bases between. The CDR3 totals 14 residues. Germline lookup yields CDR1 SGHAT and CDR2 FQNNGV. The DNA of the CDR3 is TGTGCCAGTACCATAATAGGGGATGTAACTGAAGCTTTCTTT. Translating it yields CASTIIGDVTEAFF.

The genes are TRBV2 and TRBJ1-5, with 9 bases that match TRBD1. The CDR3 has 15 residues. Germline assignment: CDR1 SNHLY and CDR2 FYNNEI. The trim removed 3 bases at V and 4 bases at J, leaving 4 bases unmatched. CDR3 loop: CASSEGQGGNQPQHF. CDR3 in DNA: TGTGCCAGCAGTGAGGGACAGGGAGGGAATCAGCCCCAGCATTTT.

This chain joins TRBV5-1 and TRBJ2-2; D not resolved. Between the trimmed V and J ends, which lost 4 bases and 13 bases, there was a span of 11 bases. This CDR3 contains 11 residues. Germline CDR1 reads SGHRS; CDR2 reads YFSETQ. CDR3: CASSLLGGLFF. The CDR3 nucleotides read TGCGCCAGCAGCCTACTCGGTGGGCTGTTTTTT. The full variable domain, rest sourced from reference TRBV5-1 and TRBJ2-2, is KAGVTQTPRYLIKTRGQQVTLSCSPISGHRSVSWYQQTPGQGLQFLFEYFSETQRNKGNFPGRFSGRQFSNSRSEMNVSTLELGDSALYLCASSLLGGLFFGEGSRLTVL.

This chain links TRBV7-9 with TRBJ1-2; D uncertain. The CDR3 has 12 amino acids. Trimming cost V 1 base and J 9 bases, with 9 bases left between them. Germline CDR1 is SEHNR and CDR2 is FQNEAQ (reference sequence). In nucleotides, the CDR3 is TGTGCCAGCAGCTTAGTCCAAGAGAGCTACACCTTC. Amino acid sequence: CASSLVQESYTF.

Of note for this clone: Other DNA sequences in the same sample also yield this CDR3. The V call is TRBV7-2, the J call TRBJ2-7, with TRBD1 matching 7 bases. The CDR3 totals 15 residues. The V gene's germline CDR1 is SGHTA and CDR2 FQGNSA. Trimming at V came to 5 bases and at J to 1 base, leaving 8 bases not matched to a gene. The CDR3 DNA is TGTGCCAGCAGCACCCGACAGGGCCATTCCTACGAGCAGTACTTC. Translated: CASSTRQGHSYEQYF.

This clone occurred a few times. The V and J genes are TRBV7-9 and TRBJ2-7, with 7 bases identical to TRBD2. This CDR3 region has 14 residues. Germline CDR1 and CDR2: SEHNR and FQNEAQ (reference sequence). V lost 4 bases, J lost 0 bases, and 3 bases stayed unmatched. CDR3 region: CASSSGTTSYEQYF. In nucleotides, the CDR3 is TGTGCCAGCAGCTCCGGGACTACCTCCTACGAGCAGTACTTC.

V and J are TRBV5-6 and TRBJ2-5; D is ambiguous. The CDR3 runs 14 residues. Germline-derived CDR1 and CDR2 are SGHDT and YYEEEE. The germline V and J ends were trimmed by 0 bases and 5 bases, with 11 bases remaining between them. In DNA, the CDR3 is TGTGCCAGCAGCTTGGTAGAACTTCGCGAGACCCAGTACTTC. This sequence encodes CASSLVELRETQYF.

In its sample, this clone was seen a few times. V is TRBV18 and J is TRBJ1-4; a weak D match, TRBD1 (6 bases). Germline lookup yields CDR1 KGHSH and CDR2 LQKENI. The CDR3 is made up of 14 amino acids. Trimming left V 2 bases short and J 5 bases short, with 9 bases between. Here the CDR3 DNA reads TGTGCCAGCTCACCATTAGGGGGAAATGAAAAACTGTTTTTT. It codes for CASSPLGGNEKLFF.

V usage is TRBV5-1 and J usage is TRBJ2-3; no clear D gene. The CDR3 loop spans 15 amino acids. The germline CDR1 and CDR2 sequences are SGHRS and YFSETQ. Trimming shortened V by 0 bases and J by 2 bases, and 10 bases separated the two germline ends. The CDR3 DNA is TGCGCCAGCAGCTTGGCCGACTGGCTCACAGATACGCAGTATTTT. Protein sequence: CASSLADWLTDTQYF.

The V and J genes are TRBV4-1 and TRBJ2-1; D remains ambiguous. Germline V gene sequence: CDR1 MGHRA, CDR2 YSYEKL. There are 15 residues in the CDR3. The V and J ends lost 1 base and 3 bases respectively, with 10 bases between them. CDR3: CASSQGPDFYNEQFF. CDR3 DNA: TGCGCCAGCAGCCAAGGACCAGACTTCTACAATGAGCAGTTCTTC.

The V gene is TRBV14, the J gene TRBJ2-1; D gene unclear. In germline, CDR1 is SGHDN, CDR2 FVKESK. Trimming removed 4 bases from V and 10 bases from J, with 11 bases in between. This CDR3 has 12 amino acids. CDR3 DNA sequence: TGTGCCAGCAGCCGCGTCAGGAACGAGCAGTTCTTC. Translating gives CASSRVRNEQFF.

The V call is TRBV27, the J call TRBJ2-7; TRBD2 is a possible D gene (5 bases). The CDR3 spans 15 residues. Germline V lookup: CDR1 MNHEY, CDR2 SMNVEV (reference sequence). V was pared by 1 base and J by 7 bases, with 17 bases between. The CDR3 loop reads CASSLFGRGIGEQYF. Written as DNA, the CDR3 is TGTGCCAGCAGTTTATTCGGTCGGGGTATTGGTGAGCAGTACTTC.

This clone was seen a handful of times. The chain's CDR3 is CASSPAQDRGHEQFF. CDR3 DNA sequence: TGTGCCAGCAGCCCTGCTCAGGACAGGGGTCATGAGCAGTTCTTC. The rearrangement uses TRBV5-4 and TRBJ2-1; 9 nucleotides align to TRBD1. With 4 bases clipped from V and 8 bases from J, the junction kept 10 bases outside the gene matches. The germline V gene has CDR1 SGHNT and CDR2 YYREEE (reference sequence). The CDR3 length is 15 residues.

This clone was recorded a few times. The J gene is TRBJ2-7, the V gene TRBV2; the D gene is possibly TRBD2 (5 bases). The V gene lost 7 bases and the J gene lost 5 bases, with 12 bases spanning the gap. CDR1 is SNHLY and CDR2 is FYNNEI in the germline V gene. CDR3 length: 12 amino acids. The CDR3 protein is CASTQEGHEQYF. For the CDR3, the DNA is TGTGCCAGCACCCAAGAGGGCCACGAGCAGTACTTC. Variable domain in full (rest from reference TRBV2 and TRBJ2-7): EPEVTQTPSHQVTQMGQEVILRCVPISNHLYFYWYRQILGQKVEFLVSFYNNEISEKSEIFDDQFSVERPDGSNFTLKIRSTKLEDSAMYFCASTQEGHEQYFGPGTRLTVT.

This chain joins TRBV7-2 and TRBJ1-2; TRBD1 is a possible D gene (6 bases). Trimming took 6 bases from V and 2 from J, leaving 13 bases between them. This CDR3 is 14 amino acids long. Germline CDR1 and CDR2: SGHTA and FQGNSA. The CDR3 spells CASREDRRNYGYTF. CDR3 in DNA: TGTGCCAGCAGAGAAGACAGGCGCAACTATGGCTACACCTTC.

This clone was seen a handful of times. This sequence joins TRBV5-4 and TRBJ2-1, with a tentative D call TRBD2 (5 bases). The V end lost 3 bases, the J end lost 7 bases, and 11 bases lay between the germline ends. In germline, CDR1 is SGHNT, CDR2 YYREEE (reference sequence). The CDR3 length is 13 residues. The CDR3 loop is CASSSDGENEQFF. CDR3 nucleotide sequence: TGTGCCAGCAGCTCGGACGGGGAAAATGAGCAGTTCTTC.

This chain joins TRBV2 and TRBJ2-1; 7 bases fit TRBD2. V was pared by 4 bases and J by 3 bases, with 3 bases of the junction left unmatched. Germline V lookup: CDR1 SNHLY, CDR2 FYNNEI. CDR3 length equals 14 residues. CDR3 sequence reads: CASSGERGYNEQFF. The CDR3 DNA is TGTGCCAGCAGTGGCGAGCGGGGCTACAATGAGCAGTTCTTC.

Only a few counts were recorded for this clone. The rearrangement joins TRBV19 to TRBJ2-7, with 9 bases lining up with TRBD1. CDR3 length equals 15 residues. In germline, CDR1 is LNHDA, CDR2 SQIVND (reference sequence). V was pared by 2 bases and J by 2 bases, with 4 bases of the junction left unmatched. In nucleotides, the CDR3 is TGTGCCAGTAGTATATCGGACAGGGGAGCCTACGAGCAGTACTTC. Translated, it gives CASSISDRGAYEQYF.

This clone was detected a few times. The rearrangement uses TRBV28 and TRBJ2-1; 7 bases are a match to TRBD2. The junction had 12 bases not matched to a gene; V was cut back by 5 bases and J by 8 bases. CDR1 and CDR2 (germline): MDHEN, SYDVKM. The CDR3 spans 15 residues. CDR3 nucleotides: TGTGCCAGCAGTCCCTCCCGGGGAGGGGAGGATGAGCAGTTCTTC. Translation: CASSPSRGGEDEQFF.

This clone was counted a few times. The chain links TRBV19 to TRBJ1-5, with D possibly matching TRBD1 (5 bases). Trimming cost V 5 bases and J 7 bases, with 12 bases left between them. This CDR3 has 13 residues. Germline loops: CDR1 LNHDA, CDR2 SQIVND (reference sequence). The CDR3 DNA sequence: TGTGCCAGTAGTCATACAGGAAGGCAGCCCCAGCATTTT. Encoded protein: CASSHTGRQPQHF. Drawing the rest from reference TRBV19 and TRBJ1-5, the complete variable domain is DGGITQSPKYLFRKEGQNVTLSCEQNLNHDAMYWYRQDPGQGLRLIYYSQIVNDFQKGDIAEGYSVSREKKESFPLTVTSAQKNPTAFYLCASSHTGRQPQHFGDGTRLSIL.